Listed below are T cell receptor beta chains from one sample, sequenced in a study of T cells in localized non-small cell lung cancer. TCRdb's copy holds only in-frame clones and misses some; the assay was immunoSEQ multiplex PCR. Here the sample spans tens of thousands of clones, about three quarters being singletons. This material consisted of PBMCs, taken before any cancer treatment. These receptors were collected from a man aged 35 to 70 with stage II squamous cell lung carcinoma. Both conserved end residues are part of each CDR3. D genes are given only for firm matches. The size entry is marked missing in some rows and otherwise reads once, few, many or a size class.

size	V	D	J	CDR3	DNA
NA	TRBV6-5	TRBD1	TRBJ2-7	CASRPTGDSYEQYF	TGTGCCAGCAGGCCGACAGGGGATTCCTACGAGCAGTACTTC
few	TRBV7-2	NA	TRBJ2-5	CASSPAVEQETQYF	TGTGCCAGCAGCCCGGCGGTCGAACAAGAGACCCAGTACTTC
NA	TRBV11-2	TRBD1	TRBJ2-2	CASSLTGTGRKAGELFF	TGTGCCAGCAGCTTGACTGGGACAGGGCGTAAGGCCGGGGAGCTGTTTTTT
NA	TRBV19	TRBD2	TRBJ2-2	CASSPLAGENTGELFF	TGTGCCAGTAGTCCCTTGGCGGGGGAGAACACCGGGGAGCTGTTTTTT
NA	TRBV10-3	TRBD2	TRBJ2-3	CAISSGRVNTQYF	TGTGCCATCAGTAGCGGGAGGGTAAATACGCAGTATTTT
NA	TRBV2	NA	TRBJ1-5	CASSDVPWGRNQPQHF	TGTGCCAGCAGTGACGTCCCATGGGGACGCAATCAGCCCCAGCATTTT
NA	TRBV6-1	NA	TRBJ1-2	CASSEQNYGYTF	TGTGCCAGCAGTGAACAAAACTATGGCTACACCTTC
NA	TRBV19	TRBD2	TRBJ2-3	CASRLLAGGPDTQYF	TGTGCCAGTAGGTTACTAGCGGGAGGGCCGGATACGCAGTATTTT
NA	TRBV6-6	NA	TRBJ1-5	CASSPGGGEFNQPQHF	TGTGCCAGCAGTCCCGGCGGAGGGGAGTTCAATCAGCCCCAGCATTTT
NA	TRBV30	NA	TRBJ2-1	CAWGSGRNSYNEQFF	TGTGCCTGGGGATCAGGACGAAACTCCTACAATGAGCAGTTCTTC
NA	TRBV5-1	TRBD1	TRBJ2-3	CASSLGQGVSDTQYF	TGCGCCAGCAGCTTGGGGCAGGGGGTCTCAGATACGCAGTATTTT
NA	TRBV9	TRBD2	TRBJ2-1	CASSVEGFRTSGGNEQFF	TGTGCCAGCAGCGTAGAGGGGTTCAGGACTAGCGGGGGAAATGAGCAGTTCTTC
NA	TRBV19	TRBD1	TRBJ1-5	CASSMRAGGLNQPQHF	TGTGCCAGTAGTATGAGGGCAGGGGGATTGAATCAGCCCCAGCATTTT
few	TRBV5-1	NA	TRBJ1-2	CASSNRANYGYTF	TGCGCCAGCAGCAACAGGGCCAACTATGGCTACACCTTC
NA	TRBV7-3	NA	TRBJ1-1	CASRRLMNTEAFF	TGTGCCAGTAGGCGGTTAATGAACACTGAAGCTTTCTTT
NA	TRBV2	NA	TRBJ1-2	CASRPRGVNYGYTF	TGTGCCAGCAGACCCCGGGGTGTTAACTATGGCTACACCTTC
once	TRBV28	NA	TRBJ2-7	CASSGLYEQYF	TGTGCTTCATCCGGGTTATACGAGCAGTACTTC
NA	TRBV6-5	TRBD1	TRBJ2-5	CASRRGQGETQYF	TGTGCCAGCAGACGGGGACAGGGAGAGACCCAGTACTTC
NA	TRBV28	NA	TRBJ2-7	CASSLSRGEQYF	TGTGCCAGCAGTTTATCCAGAGGGGAGCAGTACTTC
NA	TRBV10-3	NA	TRBJ1-1	CAISAAGGAEAFF	TGTGCCATCAGTGCTGCGGGGGGAGCCGAAGCTTTCTTT
few	TRBV2	NA	TRBJ2-5	CASSEWLKETQYF	TGTGCCAGCAGTGAATGGCTAAAAGAGACCCAGTACTTC
NA	TRBV7-6	NA	TRBJ1-3	CASSPSPGTGNTIYF	TGTGCCAGCAGCCCATCCCCGGGAACCGGAAACACCATATATTTT
NA	TRBV4-1	TRBD2	TRBJ2-3	CASSQERPSGSVADTQYF	TGCGCCAGCAGCCAGGAGCGGCCTAGCGGGAGTGTTGCAGATACGCAGTATTTT
once	TRBV28	TRBD1	TRBJ2-7	CASSSPGTGGYEQYF	TGTGCCAGCTCCTCACCCGGGACAGGGGGCTACGAGCAGTACTTC
NA	TRBV6-4	NA	TRBJ2-2	CASSPQGGNTGELFF	TGTGCCAGCAGTCCCCAGGGCGGGAACACCGGGGAGCTGTTTTTT
NA	TRBV9	NA	TRBJ2-5	CASSPRLQTQETQYF	TGTGCCAGCAGCCCCCGACTGCAGACTCAAGAGACCCAGTACTTC
NA	TRBV7-2	NA	TRBJ1-2	CASSYDKKVSNYGYTF	TGTGCCAGCAGCTATGACAAGAAAGTCTCTAACTATGGCTACACCTTC
NA	TRBV10-3	TRBD1	TRBJ2-2	CAISLGQGNTGELFF	TGTGCCATCAGTTTGGGACAGGGCAACACCGGGGAGCTGTTTTTT
NA	TRBV6-1	TRBD1	TRBJ1-1	CASSLDRDDTEAFF	TGTGCCAGCAGTTTGGACAGGGACGACACTGAAGCTTTCTTT
few	TRBV19	TRBD1	TRBJ2-4	CASSTTLTGGSKTKNIQYF	TGTGCCAGTAGTACTACCCTAACAGGGGGAAGCAAGACCAAAAACATTCAGTACTTC
NA	TRBV27	NA	TRBJ1-1	CASSLSPTNTEAFF	TGTGCCAGCAGTTTATCACCGACGAACACTGAAGCTTTCTTT
NA	TRBV5-1	NA	TRBJ2-2	CASSLVPTGELFF	TGCGCCAGCAGCTTGGTTCCGACCGGGGAGCTGTTTTTT
NA	TRBV11-2	NA	TRBJ2-7	CASSFGPLSYEQYF	TGTGCCAGCAGCTTTGGTCCCCTATCCTACGAGCAGTACTTC
NA	TRBV7-9	NA	TRBJ2-3	CASSSAGLTFSDTQYF	TGTGCCAGCAGCTCCGCGGGACTTACTTTCTCAGATACGCAGTATTTT
NA	TRBV19	TRBD1	TRBJ1-5	CASSIEAGTGPQHF	TGTGCCAGTAGTATAGAGGCCGGGACAGGGCCCCAGCATTTT
NA	TRBV7-6	TRBD2	TRBJ2-3	CASSPPLAGGGTDTQYF	TGTGCCAGCAGCCCCCCACTAGCGGGAGGAGGCACAGATACGCAGTATTTT
few	TRBV2	TRBD2	TRBJ2-3	CASSDAGTSVTDTQYF	TGTGCCAGCAGTGACGCCGGGACTAGCGTGACAGATACGCAGTATTTT
few	TRBV29-1	TRBD1	TRBJ1-1	CSVARDRSNTEAFF	TGCAGCGTTGCTAGGGACAGGTCTAACACTGAAGCTTTCTTT
NA	TRBV9	NA	TRBJ2-3	CASSVSGGGTDTQYF	TGTGCCAGCAGCGTTTCAGGGGGAGGGACAGATACGCAGTATTTT
NA	TRBV6-5	NA	TRBJ1-1	CASRNRNQGPTEAFF	TGTGCCAGCAGAAACAGAAACCAGGGGCCCACTGAAGCTTTCTTT
NA	TRBV6-5	NA	TRBJ2-5	CASSYSTKPQETQYF	TGTGCCAGCAGTTACTCTACCAAGCCCCAAGAGACCCAGTACTTC
NA	TRBV29-1	NA	TRBJ2-7	CSVVGGSPFYEQYF	TGCAGCGTTGTGGGCGGAAGTCCTTTCTACGAGCAGTACTTC